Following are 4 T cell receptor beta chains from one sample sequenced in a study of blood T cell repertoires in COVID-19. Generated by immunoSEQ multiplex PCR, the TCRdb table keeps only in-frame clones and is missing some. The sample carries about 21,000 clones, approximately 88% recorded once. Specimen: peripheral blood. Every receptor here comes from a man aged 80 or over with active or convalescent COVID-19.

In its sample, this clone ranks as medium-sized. The DNA for the CDR3 is TGTGCCAGCAGCGTACCTGGGACAGCCAAAGCCCAGCAGTTCTTC. It translates to CASSVPGTAKAQQFF. The V gene is TRBV7-9, the J gene TRBJ2-1, with 7 bases identical to TRBD1. Trimming took 5 bases from V and 11 from J; bases not matched to a gene: 15. Looked up from germline, CDR1 is SEHNR and CDR2 is FQNEAQ (reference sequence). This CDR3 spans 15 amino acids.

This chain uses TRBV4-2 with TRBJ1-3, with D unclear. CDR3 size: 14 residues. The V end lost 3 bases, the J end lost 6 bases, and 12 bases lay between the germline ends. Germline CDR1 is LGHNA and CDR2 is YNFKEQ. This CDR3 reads CASSQAGRENTIYF. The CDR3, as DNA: TGTGCCAGCAGCCAGGCCGGGAGAGAAAACACCATATATTTT.

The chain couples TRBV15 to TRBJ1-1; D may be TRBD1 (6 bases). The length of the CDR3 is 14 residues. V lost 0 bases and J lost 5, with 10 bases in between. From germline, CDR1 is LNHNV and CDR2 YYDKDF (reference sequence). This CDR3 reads CATSRDGTGTEAFF. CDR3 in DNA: TGTGCCACCAGCAGAGACGGTACAGGGACTGAAGCTTTCTTT.

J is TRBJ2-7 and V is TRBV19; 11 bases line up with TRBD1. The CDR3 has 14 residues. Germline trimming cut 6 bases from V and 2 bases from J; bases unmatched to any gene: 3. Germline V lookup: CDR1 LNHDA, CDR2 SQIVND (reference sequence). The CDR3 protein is CASRRTGGAYEQYF. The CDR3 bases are TGTGCCAGTAGGCGGACAGGGGGCGCCTACGAGCAGTACTTC.